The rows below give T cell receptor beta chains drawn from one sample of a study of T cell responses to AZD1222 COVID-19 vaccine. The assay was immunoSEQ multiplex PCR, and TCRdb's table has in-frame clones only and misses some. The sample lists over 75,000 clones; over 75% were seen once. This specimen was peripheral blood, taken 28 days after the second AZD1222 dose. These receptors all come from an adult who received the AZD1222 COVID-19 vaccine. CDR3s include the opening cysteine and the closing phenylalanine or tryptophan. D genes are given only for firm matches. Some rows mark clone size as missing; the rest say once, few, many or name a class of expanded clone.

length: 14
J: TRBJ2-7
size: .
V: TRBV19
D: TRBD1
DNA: TGTGCCAGTAGTAACCGGGACAGTTCCTACGAGCAGTACTTC
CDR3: CASSNRDSSYEQYF

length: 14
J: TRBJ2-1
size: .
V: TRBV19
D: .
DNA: TGTGCCAGTAGTATAATGGGGATATACAATGAGCAGTTCTTC
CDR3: CASSIMGIYNEQFF

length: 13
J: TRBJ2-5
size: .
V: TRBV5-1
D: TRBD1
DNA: TGCGCCAGCAGCTCAGGACAGGGAGAGACCCAGTACTTC
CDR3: CASSSGQGETQYF

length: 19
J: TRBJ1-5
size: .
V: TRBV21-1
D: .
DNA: TGTGCCAGCAGCAAAGGGGGGAAGGGGGCTCGGAGTAGCAATCAGCCCCAGCATTTT
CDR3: CASSKGGKGARSSNQPQHF

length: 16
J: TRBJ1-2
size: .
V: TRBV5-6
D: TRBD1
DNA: TGTGCCAGCAGCCAACCGGGACAGGGGGCTTACTATGGCTACACCTTC
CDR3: CASSQPGQGAYYGYTF

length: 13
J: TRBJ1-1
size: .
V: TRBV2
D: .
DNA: TGTGCCAGCAGTAAGGACGGGAACACTGAAGCTTTCTTT
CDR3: CASSKDGNTEAFF

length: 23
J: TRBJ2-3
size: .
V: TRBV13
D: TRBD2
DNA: TGTGCCAGCAGCTTATCCCCCCCCTGGACGGGGGGGAAAGGGGCCCAACGCACAGATACGCAGTATTTT
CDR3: CASSLSPPWTGGKGAQRTDTQYF

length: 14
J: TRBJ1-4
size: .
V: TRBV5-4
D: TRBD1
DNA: TGTGCCAGCAGCGGGGGACAGGGTAATGAAAAACTGTTTTTT
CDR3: CASSGGQGNEKLFF

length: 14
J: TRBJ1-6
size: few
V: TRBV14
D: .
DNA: TGTGCCAGCAGCCAAATGTGGAATAATTCACCCCTCCACTTT
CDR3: CASSQMWNNSPLHF

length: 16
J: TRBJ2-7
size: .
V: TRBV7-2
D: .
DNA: TGTGCCAGCAGCCCTTTGCCGGGGGGCAGCACCTACGAGCAGTACTTC
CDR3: CASSPLPGGSTYEQYF

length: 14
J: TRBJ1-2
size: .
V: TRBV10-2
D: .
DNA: TGCGCCAGCAGTGAGTCCAGTTCTTACTATGGCTACACCTTC
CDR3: CASSESSSYYGYTF

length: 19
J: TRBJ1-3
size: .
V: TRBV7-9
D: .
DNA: TGTGCCAGCAGCCCAGAACGACTTCCACAGGGTAACTCTGGAAACACCATATATTTT
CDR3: CASSPERLPQGNSGNTIYF

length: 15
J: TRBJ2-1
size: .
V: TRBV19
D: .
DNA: TGTGCCAGTAGTACAACAGCAGTCTCCTACAATGAGCAGTTCTTC
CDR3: CASSTTAVSYNEQFF

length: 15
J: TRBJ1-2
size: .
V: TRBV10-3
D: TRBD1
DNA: TGTGCCATCGGGCCCGGGACAGGGATTAACTATGGCTACACCTTC
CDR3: CAIGPGTGINYGYTF

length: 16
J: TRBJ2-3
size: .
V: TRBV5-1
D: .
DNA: TGCGCCAGCAGCTTGGATCCCCCCGGAGGGGCAGATACGCAGTATTTT
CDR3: CASSLDPPGGADTQYF

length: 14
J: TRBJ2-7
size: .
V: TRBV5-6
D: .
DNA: TGTGCCAGCAGCCACTACAGGTATCGCTACGAGCAGTACTTC
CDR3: CASSHYRYRYEQYF

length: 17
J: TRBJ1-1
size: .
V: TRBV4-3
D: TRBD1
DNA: TGCGCCAGCAGCCAAGCTCCCCCCCACAGGGGAGGGACTGAAGCTTTCTTT
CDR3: CASSQAPPHRGGTEAFF

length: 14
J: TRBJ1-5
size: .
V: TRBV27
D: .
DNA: TGTGCCAGCAGTTTACACGCTGGGGATCAGCCCCAGCATTTT
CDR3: CASSLHAGDQPQHF

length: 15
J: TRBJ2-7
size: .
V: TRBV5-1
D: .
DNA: TGCGCCAGCAGCGCAGACGGGGTTTCCCATTTCGAGCAGTACTTC
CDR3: CASSADGVSHFEQYF

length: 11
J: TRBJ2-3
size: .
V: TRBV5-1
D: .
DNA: TGCGCCAGCAGTCTGAAAGATACGCAGTATTTT
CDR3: CASSLKDTQYF

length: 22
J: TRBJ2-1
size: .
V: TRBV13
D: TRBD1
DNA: TGTGCCAGCAGCCCCAACCCCTACGTCCCGGGACAGGGGCCGAGCTCCTACAATGAGCAGTTCTTC
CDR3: CASSPNPYVPGQGPSSYNEQFF

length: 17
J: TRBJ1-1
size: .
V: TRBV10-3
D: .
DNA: TGTGCCATCAGGGGGGGGGAGGCAGGAAACATGAACACTGAAGCTTTCTTT
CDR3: CAIRGGEAGNMNTEAFF

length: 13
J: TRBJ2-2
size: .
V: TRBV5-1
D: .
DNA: TGCGCCAGCAGCTTGTTCCTGGCCGGGGAGCTGTTTTTT
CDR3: CASSLFLAGELFF

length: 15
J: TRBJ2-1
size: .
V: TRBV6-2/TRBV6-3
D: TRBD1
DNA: TGTGCCAGCAGCGAAGACCCGGACAGGGCATCTGAGCAGTTCTTC
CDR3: CASSEDPDRASEQFF

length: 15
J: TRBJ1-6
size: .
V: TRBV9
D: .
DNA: TGTGCCAGCAGCGTAGATGAGGGTAGGAATTCACCCCTCCACTTT
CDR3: CASSVDEGRNSPLHF

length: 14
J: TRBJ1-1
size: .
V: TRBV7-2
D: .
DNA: TGTGCCAGCAGAACGGACGGAATGAACACTGAAGCTTTCTTT
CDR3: CASRTDGMNTEAFF

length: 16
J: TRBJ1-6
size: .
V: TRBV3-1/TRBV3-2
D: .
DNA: TGTGCCAGCAGCCAACAGGGGCACTCCTATAATTCACCCCTCCACTTT
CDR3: CASSQQGHSYNSPLHF

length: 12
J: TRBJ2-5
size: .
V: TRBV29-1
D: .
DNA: TGCAGCGTTGGGGGGGAGGGGGACACCCAGTACTTC
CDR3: CSVGGEGDTQYF

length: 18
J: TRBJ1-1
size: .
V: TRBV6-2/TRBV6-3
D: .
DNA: TGTGCCAGCAGTTACTACCTACCCCTACAGGTGGGAGACACTGAAGCTTTCTTT
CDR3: CASSYYLPLQVGDTEAFF

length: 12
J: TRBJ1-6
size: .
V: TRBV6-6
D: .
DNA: TGTGCCAGTTTGGACAACAATTCACCCCTCCACTTT
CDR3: CASLDNNSPLHF

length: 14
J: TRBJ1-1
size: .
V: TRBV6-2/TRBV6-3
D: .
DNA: TGTGCCAGCAGTTACTCTTTGGTGGACACTGAAGCTTTCTTT
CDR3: CASSYSLVDTEAFF

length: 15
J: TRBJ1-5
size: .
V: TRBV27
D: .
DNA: TGTGCCAGCAGTTCGAAAAACAGGGAAAATCAGCCCCAGCATTTT
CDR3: CASSSKNRENQPQHF

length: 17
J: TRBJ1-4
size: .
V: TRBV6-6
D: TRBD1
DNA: TGTGCCAGCAGTCCCCGGGACAGGGGGCTTCGGGGTGAAAAACTGTTTTTT
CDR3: CASSPRDRGLRGEKLFF

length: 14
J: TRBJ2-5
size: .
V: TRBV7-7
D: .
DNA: TGTGCTAGCAGCTTAAGACAGAACCAAGAGACCCAGTACTTC
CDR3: CASSLRQNQETQYF

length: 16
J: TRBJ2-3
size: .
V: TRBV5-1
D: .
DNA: TGCGCCAGCAGCTTGAACTCTAACCCCTCCACAGATACGCAGTATTTT
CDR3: CASSLNSNPSTDTQYF

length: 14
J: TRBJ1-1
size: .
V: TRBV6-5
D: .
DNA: TGTGCCAGCAGTTACTCGAGAGAGAACACTGAAGCTTTCTTT
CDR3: CASSYSRENTEAFF

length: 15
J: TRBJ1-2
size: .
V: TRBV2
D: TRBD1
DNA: TGTGCCAGCAGTGGCGGACAGGGTGGAGACTATGGCTACACCTTC
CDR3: CASSGGQGGDYGYTF

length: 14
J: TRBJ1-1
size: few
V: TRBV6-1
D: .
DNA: TGTGCCAGCAGTGACCCGGGAAAGGGGATCGGAGCTTTCTTT
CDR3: CASSDPGKGIGAFF

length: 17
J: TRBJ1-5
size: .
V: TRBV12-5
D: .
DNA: TGTGCTAGTGGTCCCGAAACAGGGTTATATAGCAATCAGCCCCAGCATTTT
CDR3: CASGPETGLYSNQPQHF

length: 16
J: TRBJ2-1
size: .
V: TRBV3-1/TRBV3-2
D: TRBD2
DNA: TGTGCCAGCAGTCCCCGGCGGCTAGCGGACCTCAATGAGCAGTTCTTC
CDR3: CASSPRRLADLNEQFF

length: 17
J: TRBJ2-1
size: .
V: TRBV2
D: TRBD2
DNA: TGTGCCAGCGAGGGCTCGTCGAAGCGGGACCCCTACAATGAGCAGTTCTTC
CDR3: CASEGSSKRDPYNEQFF

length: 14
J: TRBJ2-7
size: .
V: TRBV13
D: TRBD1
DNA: TGTGCCAGCAGCTCATGGGGACAGGGCTACGAGCAGTACTTC
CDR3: CASSSWGQGYEQYF